Listed here are 25 T cell receptor beta chains from one sample, sequenced in a study of cytomegalovirus exposure and HLA in healthy donors. PCR involved 60 Vbeta and 13 Jbeta primers. Generated by immunoSEQ multiplex PCR, the TCRdb table keeps only in-frame clones and is missing some. The table includes approximately 100,000 clones, 65% to 75% detected once. Sequencing was performed on PBMCs. The source is a female donor in good health and CMV-seronegative.

This clone appeared a few times. The chain's CDR3 is CASSSLNRGMNTEAFF. CDR3 sequence (DNA): TGTGCCAGCAGTTCTCTCAACAGGGGGATGAACACTGAAGCTTTCTTT. The genes are TRBV6-5 and TRBJ1-1, with TRBD1 matching over 8 bases. Germline trimming cut 4 bases from V and 0 bases from J; bases unmatched to any gene: 7. This CDR3 comprises 16 residues. CDR1 MNHEY and CDR2 SVGAGI come from the germline V gene.

V is TRBV11-2 and J is TRBJ2-7; maybe TRBD1 (6 bases). This CDR3 has 13 residues. V was cut by 5 bases and J by 2 bases, with 10 bases left in between. In germline, CDR1 is SGHAT, CDR2 FQNNGV. The CDR3 is CASSRTDTYEQYF. DNA of the CDR3: TGTGCCAGCAGCCGGACAGACACCTACGAGCAGTACTTC.

The chain recombines TRBV21-1 with TRBJ2-2; TRBD1 is the table's D call and was not checked against the DNA. TRBV21-1 is labeled a pseudogene. CDR3 length: 11 residues. The CDR3 region is CASITAGELFF. The CDR3 coding sequence is TGTGCCAGCATTACAGCCGGGGAGCTGTTTTTT.

The genes are TRBV27 and TRBJ2-2; maybe TRBD2 (6 bases). CDR3 length: 17 amino acids. V was cut by 3 bases and J by 0 bases, with 14 bases left in between. Looked up from germline, CDR1 is MNHEY and CDR2 is SMNVEV (reference sequence). The CDR3 loop reads CASSFPGGFANTGELFF. CDR3 coding DNA: TGTGCCAGCAGTTTCCCCGGAGGGTTCGCGAACACCGGGGAGCTGTTTTTT.

A few counts support this clone. J is TRBJ1-2 and V is TRBV30; possible D gene TRBD1, 5 bases. The CDR3 totals 13 residues. CDR1 GTSNPN and CDR2 SVGIG come from the germline V gene (reference sequence). Between the trimmed V and J ends, which lost 0 bases and 2 bases, there was a span of 7 bases. The CDR3 region is CAWSVRQNYGYTF. DNA of the CDR3: TGTGCCTGGAGTGTGCGACAGAACTATGGCTACACCTTC.

This chain connects TRBV10-1 to TRBJ2-3; 15 bases are a match to TRBD2. This CDR3 region has 19 residues. Germline CDR1 and CDR2: WNHNN and SYGVQD (reference sequence). With V trimmed by 5 bases and J by 6 bases, 15 bases remained unmatched. In DNA, the CDR3 is TGCGCCAGCAGTACCGGGACAGGGACTAGCGGGAGGTTCAGGGATACGCAGTATTTT. This sequence encodes CASSTGTGTSGRFRDTQYF.

The chain carries TRBV6-1 and TRBJ1-4, with 7 bases identical to TRBD1. This CDR3 has 15 residues. With V trimmed by 4 bases and J by 6 bases, 8 bases remained unmatched. The germline gives CDR1 MNHNS, CDR2 SASEGT. In DNA, the CDR3 is TGTGCCAGCAGTGCCTCCGGGACAGCGGATGAAAAACTGTTTTTT. Translation: CASSASGTADEKLFF.

The rearrangement uses TRBV7-2 and TRBJ2-6; 7 bases map to TRBD1. The trim removed 5 bases at V and 0 bases at J, leaving 10 bases unmatched. Germline values: CDR1 SGHTA, CDR2 FQGNSA. This CDR3 region has 18 residues. CDR3 region: CASSPQDRTSSGANVLTF. For the CDR3, the DNA is TGTGCCAGCAGCCCCCAGGACAGGACCTCCTCTGGGGCCAACGTCCTGACTTTC.

This chain connects TRBV27 to TRBJ2-3; 12 nucleotides line up with TRBD2. The CDR3 is 17 amino acids. With 6 bases clipped from V and 1 base from J, the junction kept 8 bases outside the gene matches. Germline CDR1 is MNHEY and CDR2 is SMNVEV (reference sequence). CDR3 amino acids: CASRRASGRAGTDTQYF. The CDR3 coding sequence is TGTGCCAGCAGGAGGGCTAGCGGGAGGGCGGGCACAGATACGCAGTATTTT.

This rearrangement joins TRBV29-1 to TRBJ1-2; 7 bases agree with TRBD1. This CDR3 has 12 residues. Germline loops: CDR1 SQVTM, CDR2 ANQGSEA. The J segment lost 7 bases and the V segment lost 8 bases, leaving 10 bases of the junction unmatched. The CDR3 protein is CSTGTAVSGYTF. The CDR3 coding sequence is TGCAGCACCGGGACAGCGGTCAGTGGCTACACCTTC.

The chain couples TRBV30 to TRBJ2-1; D perhaps matches TRBD2 (6 bases). The CDR3 contains 14 residues. Germline CDR1 and CDR2: GTSNPN and SVGIG (reference sequence). Between the trimmed V and J ends, which lost 3 bases and 1 base, there was a span of 10 bases. The CDR3 DNA sequence: TGTGCCTGGAGGGGACTGTCATCCTACAATGAGCAGTTCTTC. It is translated as CAWRGLSSYNEQFF.

The chain joins TRBV6-6 to TRBJ1-6, with 8 bases that match TRBD1. CDR3 length equals 13 residues. J gave up 8 bases and V 7 bases, and 4 bases lay outside the gene matches. Germline V gene sequence: CDR1 MNHNY, CDR2 SVGAGI (reference sequence). As DNA, the CDR3 is TGTGCCAGCATGCAGGGGGCATATTCACCCCTCCACTTT. This codes for CASMQGAYSPLHF.

The table lists this clone with a count of one. CDR3 residues: CASRVAGVLVYGYTF. CDR3 nucleotide sequence: TGTGCCAGCAGGGTGGCCGGGGTATTGGTCTATGGCTACACCTTC. The V gene is TRBV2, the J gene TRBJ1-2; D not certain. CDR1 SNHLY and CDR2 FYNNEI come from the germline V gene. The CDR3 runs to 15 residues. Trimming took off 6 bases at V and 4 bases at J, with 18 bases between the two ends.

This clone was counted only a few times. The CDR3 bases are TGCGCCAGCAGCTTGAGCGGGGTGAACACTGAAGCTTTCTTT. Its protein is CASSLSGVNTEAFF. The rearrangement joins TRBV5-1 to TRBJ1-1; D is uncertain. The V gene lost 1 base and the J gene lost 0 bases, with 7 bases spanning the gap. Germline loops: CDR1 SGHRS, CDR2 YFSETQ. CDR3 length: 14 residues.

The sample holds a few counts of this clone. This chain uses TRBV7-9 with TRBJ2-1; D perhaps matches TRBD1 (5 bases). The V end was cut by 4 bases, the J end by 15 bases, with 16 bases between. Germline CDR1 reads SEHNR; CDR2 reads FQNEAQ (reference sequence). The CDR3 length is 12 residues. The CDR3 DNA reads TGTGCCAGCAGCTCCCAAGGGGCCCATCGGTTCTTC. It translates to CASSSQGAHRFF.

With respect to this clone: The identical CDR3 is also encoded by other nucleotide sequences in the sample. The chain employs TRBV6-5 and TRBJ2-3; 10 nucleotides align to TRBD1. After removal of 5 bases from V and 8 bases from J, the junction contained 1 base not matched to a gene. The CDR3 sequence is 12 residues long. Germline CDR1 is MNHEY and CDR2 is SVGAGI. DNA for the CDR3: TGTGCCAGCAGTCGGACAGGGGGTACGCAGTATTTT. This sequence encodes CASSRTGGTQYF.

The rearrangement joins TRBV6-5 to TRBJ1-1; 11 bases fit TRBD1. This CDR3 region has 14 residues. V shed 6 bases and J 5 bases; nucleotides not matched to a gene: 5. Per germline, CDR1 MNHEY and CDR2 SVGAGI. CDR3 protein: CASRPGQGGTEAFF. CDR3 in DNA: TGTGCCAGCAGGCCGGGACAGGGGGGGACTGAAGCTTTCTTT.

Only one count was recorded for this clone. The chain uses TRBV18 and TRBJ2-1; D might be TRBD1 (6 bases). CDR3 size: 14 residues. Germline CDR1 KGHSH, CDR2 LQKENI. V was shortened by 4 bases and J by 5 bases, with 12 bases between the two germline ends. CDR3 sequence (DNA): TGTGCCAGCTCACTATCCAGGGGTAACAATGAGCAGTTCTTC. It translates to CASSLSRGNNEQFF.

The V gene is TRBV25-1, the J gene TRBJ2-5; 7 bases map to TRBD2. The closer fit of TRBJ2-7 to the DNA end suggests the J call may be wrong. CDR3 length equals 15 residues. In germline, CDR1 is MGHDK, CDR2 SYGVNS. The CDR3 is CASQGGRAGGNEQYF. CDR3 bases: TGTGCCAGCCAAGGAGGGAGGGCCGGAGGCAACGAGCAGTACTTC.

This chain connects TRBV5-1 to TRBJ1-1; TRBD1 aligns across 9 bases. CDR3 length: 13 amino acids. Germline lookup yields CDR1 SGHRS and CDR2 YFSETQ. V lost 5 bases, J lost 6 bases, and 5 bases stayed unmatched. CDR3 in amino acids: CASSPGQGSEAFF. Written as DNA, the CDR3 is TGCGCCAGCAGTCCGGGACAGGGTTCTGAAGCTTTCTTT.

The J gene is TRBJ2-1, the V gene TRBV28; 8 bases map to TRBD2. The J segment lost 2 bases and the V segment lost 4 bases, leaving 10 bases of the junction unmatched. The length of the CDR3 is 17 residues. Germline CDR1 reads MDHEN; CDR2 reads SYDVKM. CDR3 in DNA: TGTGCCAGCAGTTCCCCAACCGGGAGGGGCGCCTACAATGAGCAGTTCTTC. Translation gives CASSSPTGRGAYNEQFF.

The chain recombines TRBV27 with TRBJ1-5; D uncertain. Trimming took 3 bases from V and 5 from J, leaving 11 bases between them. CDR3 length: 14 amino acids. CDR1 and CDR2 (germline): MNHEY, SMNVEV (reference sequence). DNA for the CDR3: TGTGCCAGCAGTTTTCGACGAGGGTATCAGCCCCAGCATTTT. It translates to CASSFRRGYQPQHF.

J is TRBJ2-6 and V is TRBV10-1; a possible D gene is TRBD1 (8 bases). This CDR3 region has 16 residues. Trimming left V 9 bases short and J 1 base short, with 16 bases between. Germline V gives CDR1 WNHNN, CDR2 SYGVQD (reference sequence). The CDR3 is CARSLQGGSGANVLTF. DNA for the CDR3: TGCGCCAGGAGTCTACAGGGGGGGTCTGGGGCCAACGTCCTGACTTTC.

Comments on this clone: The sample holds other DNA sequences that translate to the same CDR3. CDR3 in amino acids: CASSQVQGEKLFF. CDR3 bases: TGCGCCAGCAGCCAAGTTCAGGGCGAAAAACTGTTTTTT. The chain links TRBV4-3 to TRBJ1-4; perhaps TRBD1 as D (5 bases). Looked up from germline, CDR1 is LGHNA and CDR2 is YSLEER. The CDR3 totals 13 residues. V was shortened by 1 base and J by 8 bases, with 8 bases between the two germline ends.

The sample holds a few counts of this clone. The gene calls are TRBV11-2 and TRBJ2-5; a possible D gene is TRBD2 (6 bases). CDR3 length: 16 residues. V lost 1 base and J 5 bases, leaving 17 bases between the germline ends. Germline loops: CDR1 SGHAT, CDR2 FQNNGV. The CDR3 protein is CASSLGQARSGETQYF. In DNA, the CDR3 is TGTGCCAGCAGCTTAGGCCAGGCGCGGAGCGGGGAGACCCAGTACTTC.